This T cell receptor beta chain was documented in a study of CD8+ T cells in alopecia areata. Study results and caveats: In scalp samples, resident alphabeta T cells of normal skin are also sequenced. Patients shared TCRs less clearly than mice did, possibly owing to HLA. The study found higher clonality in lesional than normal scalp, especially in alopecia totalis/universalis.

Cell sorting was applied to PBMCs, and CD4+ and CD8+ T cells were collected. Sequencing templates came from extracted RNA that was reverse transcribed into cDNA. Clones were sequenced by immunoSEQ multiplex PCR, and TCRdb holds only the in-frame ones, with some missing. The table has about 150,000 clones, 50% to 65% seen once; the top ten hold over 4%. V gave up 1 base and J gave up 6 bases, with 5 bases separating them. This CDR3 region has 12 residues. CDR1 SEHNR and CDR2 FQNEAQ come from the germline V gene (reference sequence). A few counts support this clone. Its antigen is unknown. V is TRBV7-9 and J is TRBJ2-3; no definite D call. The receptor's source is a human donor in good health. Input material: CD4+ T cells sorted from blood. Here the CDR3 reads CASSLVADTQYF. Here the CDR3 DNA reads TGTGCCAGCAGCTTAGTAGCTGATACGCAGTATTTT.